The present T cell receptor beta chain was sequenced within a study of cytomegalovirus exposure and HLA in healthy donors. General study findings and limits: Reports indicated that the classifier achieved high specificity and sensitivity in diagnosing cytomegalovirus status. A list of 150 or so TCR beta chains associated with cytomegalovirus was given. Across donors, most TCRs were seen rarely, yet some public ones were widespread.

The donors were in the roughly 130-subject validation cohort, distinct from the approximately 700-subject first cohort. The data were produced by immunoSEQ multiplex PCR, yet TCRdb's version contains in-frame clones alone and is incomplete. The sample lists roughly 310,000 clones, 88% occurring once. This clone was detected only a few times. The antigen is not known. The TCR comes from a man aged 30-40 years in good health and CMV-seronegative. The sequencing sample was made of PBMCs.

CDR3 bases: TGTGCCAGCAGGCCGGTAACTCGGAATTCACCCCTCCACTTT. Translating it yields CASRPVTRNSPLHF. The chain is built from TRBV6-5 and TRBJ1-6; D remains unclear. The CDR3 runs 14 residues. Trimming removed 6 bases at V and 7 bases at J, with 13 bases between. Germline CDR1 MNHEY, CDR2 SVGAGI.